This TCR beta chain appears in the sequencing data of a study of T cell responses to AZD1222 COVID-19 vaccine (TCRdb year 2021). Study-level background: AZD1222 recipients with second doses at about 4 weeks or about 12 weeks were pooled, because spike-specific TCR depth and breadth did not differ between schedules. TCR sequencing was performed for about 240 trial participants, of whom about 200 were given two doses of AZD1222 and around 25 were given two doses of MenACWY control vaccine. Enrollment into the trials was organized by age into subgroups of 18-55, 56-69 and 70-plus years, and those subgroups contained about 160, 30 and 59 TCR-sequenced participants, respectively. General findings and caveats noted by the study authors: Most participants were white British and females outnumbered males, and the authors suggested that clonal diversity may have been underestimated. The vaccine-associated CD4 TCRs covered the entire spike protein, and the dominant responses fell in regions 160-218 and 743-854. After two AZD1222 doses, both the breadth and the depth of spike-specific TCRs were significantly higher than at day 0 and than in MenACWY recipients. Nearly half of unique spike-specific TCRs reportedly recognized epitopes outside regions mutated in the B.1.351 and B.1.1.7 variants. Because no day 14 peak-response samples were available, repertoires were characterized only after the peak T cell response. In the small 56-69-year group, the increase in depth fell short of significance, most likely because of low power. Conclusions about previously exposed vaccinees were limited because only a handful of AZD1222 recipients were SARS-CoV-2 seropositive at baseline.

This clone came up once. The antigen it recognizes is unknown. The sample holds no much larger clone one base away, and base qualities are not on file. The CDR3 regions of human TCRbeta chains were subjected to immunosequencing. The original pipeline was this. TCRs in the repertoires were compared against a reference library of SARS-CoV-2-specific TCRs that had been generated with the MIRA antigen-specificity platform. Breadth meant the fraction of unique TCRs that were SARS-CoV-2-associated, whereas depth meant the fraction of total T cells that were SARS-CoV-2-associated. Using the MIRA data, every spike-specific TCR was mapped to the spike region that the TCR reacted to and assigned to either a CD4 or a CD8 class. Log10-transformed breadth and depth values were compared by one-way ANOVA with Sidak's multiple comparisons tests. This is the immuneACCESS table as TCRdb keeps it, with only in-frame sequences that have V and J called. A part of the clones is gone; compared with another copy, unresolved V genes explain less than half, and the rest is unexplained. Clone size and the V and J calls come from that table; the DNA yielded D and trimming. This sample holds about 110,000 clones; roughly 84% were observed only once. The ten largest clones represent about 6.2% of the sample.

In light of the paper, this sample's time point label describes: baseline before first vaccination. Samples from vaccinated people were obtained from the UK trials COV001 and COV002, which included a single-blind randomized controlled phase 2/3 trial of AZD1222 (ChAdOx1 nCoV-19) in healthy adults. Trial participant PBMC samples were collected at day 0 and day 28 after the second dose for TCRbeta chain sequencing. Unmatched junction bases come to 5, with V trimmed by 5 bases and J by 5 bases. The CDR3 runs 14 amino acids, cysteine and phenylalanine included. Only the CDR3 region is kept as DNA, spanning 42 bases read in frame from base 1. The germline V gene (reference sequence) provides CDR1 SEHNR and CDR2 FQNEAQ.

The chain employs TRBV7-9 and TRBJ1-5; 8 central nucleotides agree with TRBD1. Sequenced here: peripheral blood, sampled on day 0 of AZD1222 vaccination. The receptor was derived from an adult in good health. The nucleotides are TGTGCCAGCAGCCCTGACAGGGGTGATCAGCCCCAGCATTTT. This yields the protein CASSPDRGDQPQHF. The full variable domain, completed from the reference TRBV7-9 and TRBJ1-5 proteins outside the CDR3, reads DTGVSQNPRHKITKRGQNVTFRCDPISEHNRLYWYRQTLGQGPEFLTYFQNEAQLEKSRLLSDRFSAERPKGSFSTLEIQRTEQGDSAMYLCASSPDRGDQPQHFGDGTRLSIL.